This is a list of T cell receptor beta chains from one sample in a study of neurological immune-mediated disorders. TCRdb itself ran the 5' RACE reads through MiXCR, one entry per CDR3 protein. The top ten clones hold less than 3.5% of a sample with some 60,000 distinct CDR3 sequences, 4.5% to 5.5% of them seen once. Sequencing was performed on PBMCs. These receptors originate from a woman between 50 and 59 years old with multiple sclerosis. Each CDR3 is given with its conserved first and last residue. The D gene is left open where the match is weak. Clone size is stated in some rows and not others, as once, few, many or a class when expanded.

>-|TRBJ2-5|many|TRBV2
TGTGCCAGCAGTGAAGGCCAGTTACAAGAGACCCAGTACTTC
CASSEGQLQETQYF
>-|TRBJ1-5|-|TRBV6-2/TRBV6-3
TGTGCCAGCAGTTACAGAGAAGCTCAGCCCCAGCATTTT
CASSYREAQPQHF
>-|TRBJ2-6|many|TRBV5-1
TGCGCCAGCAGGTCAGGGATCGGGGCCAACGTCCTGACTTTC
CASRSGIGANVLTF
>-|TRBJ1-1|few|TRBV4-3
TGCGCCAGCAGCCAAGCACAGGGTGTTGGCACTGAAGCTTTCTTT
CASSQAQGVGTEAFF
>TRBD1|TRBJ1-5|-|TRBV7-2
TGTGCCAGCAGCCCATTGGGGGCAGGGGGGAGCAATCAGCCCCAGCATTTT
CASSPLGAGGSNQPQHF
>-|TRBJ1-5|few|TRBV12-3/TRBV12-4
TGTGCCGGCGGTCGGGGGATCAATCAGCCCCAGAATTTT
CAGGRGINQPQNF
>TRBD1|TRBJ1-5|few|TRBV2
TGTGCCAGCAGTGCCGGACAGGGAACTCAGCCCCAGAATTTT
CASSAGQGTQPQNF
>TRBD2|TRBJ2-1|many|TRBV5-1
TGCGCCAGCCAGTCTAGCGGGGGTATTTACAATGAGCAGTTCTTC
CASQSSGGIYNEQFF
>-|TRBJ2-5|many|TRBV7-2
TGTGCCAGCAGCCAGGGGAGGGAGACCCAGTACTTC
CASSQGRETQYF
>-|TRBJ1-5|many|TRBV6-2/TRBV6-3
TGTGCCAGCAGGGACATGAATCAGCCCCAGCATTTT
CASRDMNQPQHF
>-|TRBJ2-1|many|TRBV7-8
TGTGCCAGCAGCTTAGCGATGAGCTCCTACAATGAGCAGTTCTTC
CASSLAMSSYNEQFF
>-|TRBJ1-1|many|TRBV7-3
TGTGCCAGCAGCTCAGGCCCTGGGAACACTGAAGCTTTCTTT
CASSSGPGNTEAFF
>-|TRBJ1-1|-|TRBV19
TGTGCCAGTAGTATGGATAGGGGCACTGAAGCTTTCTTT
CASSMDRGTEAFF
>-|TRBJ2-5|-|TRBV5-6
TGTGCCAGCAGCTTGCTAGGAGCTCAGGGCGAAGAGACCCAGTACTTC
CASSLLGAQGEETQYF
>-|TRBJ2-5|many|TRBV7-7
TGTGCTAGCAGCTACCAAGGACAGCAAGAGACCCAGTACTTC
CASSYQGQQETQYF
>TRBD1|TRBJ1-4|few|TRBV4-1
TGCGCCAGCAGCCAACTACAGGGGGGGAAGGAAAAACTGTTTTTT
CASSQLQGGKEKLFF
>-|TRBJ2-7|few|TRBV5-1
TGCGCCAGCAGCCCGAATCCTCTCGGATACGAGCAGTACTTC
CASSPNPLGYEQYF
>TRBD1|TRBJ2-3|many|TRBV5-1
TGCGCCAGCAGCTCACAGGGGGACACAGATACGCAGTATTTT
CASSSQGDTDTQYF
>TRBD1|TRBJ1-6|many|TRBV20-1
TGCAGTGCTAAAGACAAGACCCGACAGGGGTATAATTCACCCCTCCACTTT
CSAKDKTRQGYNSPLHF
>-|TRBJ2-2|many|TRBV7-9
TGTGCCAGCAGCTCGTGGAGGTCGAACACCGGGGAGCTGTTTTTT
CASSSWRSNTGELFF
>TRBD1|TRBJ1-2|-|TRBV6-1
TGTGCCAGCAATGAAGTGGGACAGAGAAACTATGGCTACACCTTC
CASNEVGQRNYGYTF
>-|TRBJ2-7|many|TRBV6-5
TGTGCCAGCAGTTACTTGACTAGCTCCTACGAGCAGTACTTC
CASSYLTSSYEQYF
>TRBD2|TRBJ2-7|many|TRBV28
TGTGCCAGCAGTTTCCGACCACTAGCGGGGGTGGCCTACGAGCAGTACTTC
CASSFRPLAGVAYEQYF
>TRBD1|TRBJ2-1|many|TRBV29-1
TGCAGCTCTGACAGGGTTGGTTCCTACAATGAGCAGTTCTTC
CSSDRVGSYNEQFF
>TRBD1|TRBJ2-5|-|TRBV29-1
TGCAGCGCAACAGGGGGGACCCAGTACTTC
CSATGGTQYF
>-|TRBJ2-1|few|TRBV6-2/TRBV6-3
TGTGCCAGCGGGCGGGTAGTCTACAATGAGCAGTTCTTC
CASGRVVYNEQFF
>TRBD1|TRBJ1-2|once|TRBV7-9
TGTGCCAGCAGCCCGCCTAGACAGGGGGCGGATGGCTACACCTTC
CASSPPRQGADGYTF